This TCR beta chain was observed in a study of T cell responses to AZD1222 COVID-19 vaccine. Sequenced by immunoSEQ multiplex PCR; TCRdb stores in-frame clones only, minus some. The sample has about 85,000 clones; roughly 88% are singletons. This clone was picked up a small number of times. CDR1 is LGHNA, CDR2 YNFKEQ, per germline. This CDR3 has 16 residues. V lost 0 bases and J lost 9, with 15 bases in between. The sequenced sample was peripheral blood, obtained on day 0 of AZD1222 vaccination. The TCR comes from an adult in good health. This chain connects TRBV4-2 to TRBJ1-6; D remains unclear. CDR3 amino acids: CASSQEVSGEISPLHF. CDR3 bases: TGTGCCAGCAGCCAAGAAGTTTCCGGGGAGATTTCACCCCTCCACTTT.